The rows below give T cell receptor beta chains drawn from one sample of a study of T-cell memory formation after mild COVID-19. Each CDR3 protein is one row after TCRdb ran MiXCR on the 5' RACE reads. This sample carries approximately 430,000 distinct CDR3 sequences, about 25% of them seen once, and the ten largest clones take about 12%. Material: PBMCs or a T cell subset sorted from them (not recorded which). The receptors come from an adult woman who had mild COVID-19 (a few samples of this study predate the infection). Cell type and time point are not known. The CDR3 runs from the conserved cysteine through the conserved F or W. A D gene is named only where the DNA matches it firmly. The size of a clone is reported for some rows only, either as once, few or many, or as a class for expanded clones.

v_call: TRBV15
j_call: TRBJ2-1
clone_size: .
d_call: .
cdr3_nt: TGTGCCACCAGCAGAGTTTCGTATGAGCAGTTCTTC
cdr3_aa: CATSRVSYEQFF

v_call: TRBV7-9
j_call: TRBJ2-7
clone_size: .
d_call: .
cdr3_nt: TGTGCCAGCAGCACTGGACTCTACGAGCAGTACTTC
cdr3_aa: CASSTGLYEQYF

v_call: TRBV5-1
j_call: TRBJ2-7
clone_size: once
d_call: TRBD2
cdr3_nt: TGCGCCAGCAGCCCCCGGGCTAGCGGCCCGGCATCCTACGAGCAGTACTTC
cdr3_aa: CASSPRASGPASYEQYF

v_call: TRBV24-1
j_call: TRBJ2-7
clone_size: few
d_call: TRBD1
cdr3_nt: TGTGCCACCAGCCCGGCGGGGACAGGCGTCTCCTACGAGCAGTACTTC
cdr3_aa: CATSPAGTGVSYEQYF

v_call: TRBV5-1
j_call: TRBJ2-2
clone_size: few
d_call: TRBD2
cdr3_nt: TGCGCCAGCAGCTTGGTTAGCGGGGGGCCGGCCACCGGGGAGCTGTTTTTT
cdr3_aa: CASSLVSGGPATGELFF

v_call: TRBV5-1
j_call: TRBJ2-1
clone_size: .
d_call: .
cdr3_nt: TGCGCCAGCAGTGCAGGAATCCTAGTAACCTACAATGAGCAGTTCTTC
cdr3_aa: CASSAGILVTYNEQFF

v_call: TRBV4-2
j_call: TRBJ2-7
clone_size: .
d_call: .
cdr3_nt: TGTGCCAGCAGCCCCTCGGGACCTGAGAACTACGAGCAGTACTTC
cdr3_aa: CASSPSGPENYEQYF

v_call: TRBV15
j_call: TRBJ1-4
clone_size: .
d_call: .
cdr3_nt: TGTGCCACCAGCAGGGCCTCGGAGGAAAAACTGTTTTTT
cdr3_aa: CATSRASEEKLFF

v_call: TRBV24-1
j_call: TRBJ2-5
clone_size: few
d_call: .
cdr3_nt: TGTGCCACCAGTGACCCATCCGCAGGAGGGGAGACCCAGTACTTC
cdr3_aa: CATSDPSAGGETQYF

v_call: TRBV7-9
j_call: TRBJ2-4
clone_size: many
d_call: .
cdr3_nt: TGTGCCAGCAGCGGGTGGGGGGAAGGCGTCAAAAACATTCAGTACTTC
cdr3_aa: CASSGWGEGVKNIQYF

v_call: TRBV6-5
j_call: TRBJ2-5
clone_size: few
d_call: .
cdr3_nt: TGTGCCAGCAGTCCCTTAGGGGGCCAAGAGACCCAGTACTTC
cdr3_aa: CASSPLGGQETQYF

v_call: TRBV7-2
j_call: TRBJ1-4
clone_size: .
d_call: .
cdr3_nt: TGTGCCAGCAGATCCGTCAAGGCGGGAGAAAAACTGTTTTTT
cdr3_aa: CASRSVKAGEKLFF

v_call: TRBV7-2
j_call: TRBJ2-1
clone_size: many
d_call: .
cdr3_nt: TGTGCCAGCAGCTTTCCGGGTCCCTACAATGAGCAGTTCTTC
cdr3_aa: CASSFPGPYNEQFF

v_call: TRBV25-1
j_call: TRBJ2-7
clone_size: many
d_call: .
cdr3_nt: TGTGCCAGCAGTGAAGGGTACGAGCAGTACTTC
cdr3_aa: CASSEGYEQYF

v_call: TRBV4-1
j_call: TRBJ2-1
clone_size: few
d_call: .
cdr3_nt: TGCGCCAGCAGCTTTGCAGGGAAGGGGAATACCTACAATGAGCAGTTCTTC
cdr3_aa: CASSFAGKGNTYNEQFF

v_call: TRBV20-1
j_call: TRBJ2-1
clone_size: .
d_call: TRBD2
cdr3_nt: TGCAGTGCACCGACTAGCGGTTCCTACAATGAGCAGTTCTTC
cdr3_aa: CSAPTSGSYNEQFF

v_call: TRBV19
j_call: TRBJ2-1
clone_size: few
d_call: TRBD2
cdr3_nt: TGTGCCAGTAGTATAGCGGCTAGCGGGGTCTACAATGAGCAGTTCTTC
cdr3_aa: CASSIAASGVYNEQFF

v_call: TRBV4-2
j_call: TRBJ2-7
clone_size: .
d_call: .
cdr3_nt: TGTGCCAGCAGCCAATTTGCTAGCTTAAGCTCCTACGAGCAGTACTTC
cdr3_aa: CASSQFASLSSYEQYF

v_call: TRBV3-1
j_call: TRBJ2-7
clone_size: few
d_call: .
cdr3_nt: TGTGCCAGCAGCCATTACCTCCGGGACACGACCTACGAGCAGTACTTC
cdr3_aa: CASSHYLRDTTYEQYF

v_call: TRBV7-2
j_call: TRBJ2-3
clone_size: .
d_call: TRBD2
cdr3_nt: TGTGCCAGCAGCTTAGAAGGAGCGGGACTAGTGACAGATACGCAGTATTTT
cdr3_aa: CASSLEGAGLVTDTQYF

v_call: TRBV5-1
j_call: TRBJ2-3
clone_size: .
d_call: TRBD2
cdr3_nt: TGCGCCAGCAGCTCGGGACTAGCGGGAGGGGGACCCACAGATACGCAGTATTTT
cdr3_aa: CASSSGLAGGGPTDTQYF

v_call: TRBV7-3
j_call: TRBJ1-5
clone_size: .
d_call: TRBD1
cdr3_nt: TGTGCCAGCAGCCCTCAGGGGGGGCAGCCCCAGCATTTT
cdr3_aa: CASSPQGGQPQHF

v_call: TRBV9
j_call: TRBJ2-1
clone_size: .
d_call: TRBD2
cdr3_nt: TGTGCCAGCAGCTTGGCTAGCGGGGGCTCCCTTATAACCCACAATGAGCAGTTCTTC
cdr3_aa: CASSLASGGSLITHNEQFF

v_call: TRBV5-1
j_call: TRBJ2-7
clone_size: .
d_call: .
cdr3_nt: TGCGCCAGCAGCTCCCCCGGGGGCCGAAGGGGAATCTCCTACGAGCAGTACTTC
cdr3_aa: CASSSPGGRRGISYEQYF

v_call: TRBV5-1
j_call: TRBJ2-7
clone_size: few
d_call: .
cdr3_nt: TGCGCCAGCAGGAGAAACCAGCGCTACGAGCAGTACTTC
cdr3_aa: CASRRNQRYEQYF

v_call: TRBV7-2
j_call: TRBJ2-2
clone_size: few
d_call: TRBD2
cdr3_nt: TGTGCCAGCACCCAAGGACTAGCGGTTTCCACCGGGGAGCTGTTTTTT
cdr3_aa: CASTQGLAVSTGELFF

v_call: TRBV7-2
j_call: TRBJ2-5
clone_size: few
d_call: TRBD2
cdr3_nt: TGTGCCAGCAGCTTAGTAGCGAAGACTAGCGGGATCCAAGAGACCCAGTACTTC
cdr3_aa: CASSLVAKTSGIQETQYF

v_call: TRBV7-8
j_call: TRBJ2-2
clone_size: few
d_call: .
cdr3_nt: TGTGCCAGCAGCTTAGCTTGGCGGCCTGAAACCGGGGAGCTGTTTTTT
cdr3_aa: CASSLAWRPETGELFF

v_call: TRBV28
j_call: TRBJ1-5
clone_size: .
d_call: .
cdr3_nt: TGTGCCAGCAGAAGAGGGTTCGGTCAGCCCCAGCATTTT
cdr3_aa: CASRRGFGQPQHF

v_call: TRBV7-8
j_call: TRBJ2-7
clone_size: few
d_call: .
cdr3_nt: TGTGCCAGCTCAGGAGGAGGCGTCGTATACGAGCAGTACTTC
cdr3_aa: CASSGGGVVYEQYF

v_call: TRBV7-2
j_call: TRBJ2-7
clone_size: few
d_call: TRBD2
cdr3_nt: TGTGCCAGCAGTTACTCGGGACTAGCGGGAGGGCGGGAGCAGTACTTC
cdr3_aa: CASSYSGLAGGREQYF

v_call: TRBV4-3
j_call: TRBJ2-2
clone_size: .
d_call: .
cdr3_nt: TGCGCCAGCAGCCAAGATCTCTTGTTAGCAACCGGGGAGCTGTTTTTT
cdr3_aa: CASSQDLLLATGELFF

v_call: TRBV11-2
j_call: TRBJ2-5
clone_size: .
d_call: TRBD1
cdr3_nt: TGTGCCAGCAGCACCCGACCAGGGGGTCAAGAGACCCAGTACTTC
cdr3_aa: CASSTRPGGQETQYF

v_call: TRBV6-2/TRBV6-3
j_call: TRBJ2-1
clone_size: .
d_call: .
cdr3_nt: TGTGCCAGCAGTTACTCCTCGGGCCGGGCAAAGCAGTTCTTC
cdr3_aa: CASSYSSGRAKQFF

v_call: TRBV12-3/TRBV12-4
j_call: TRBJ1-4
clone_size: few
d_call: TRBD1
cdr3_nt: TGTGCCAGCAGTTGGCGAGGACAGGGGGCGGATAAACTGTTTTTT
cdr3_aa: CASSWRGQGADKLFF

v_call: TRBV4-2
j_call: TRBJ2-1
clone_size: few
d_call: TRBD2
cdr3_nt: TGTGCCAGCAGCACCCGGACTAGCGGGGACGATGAGCAGTTCTTC
cdr3_aa: CASSTRTSGDDEQFF

v_call: TRBV6-2/TRBV6-3
j_call: TRBJ2-1
clone_size: .
d_call: TRBD2
cdr3_nt: TGTGCCAGCAGTTACGGACTAGACTACAATGAGCAGTTCTTC
cdr3_aa: CASSYGLDYNEQFF

v_call: TRBV12-3/TRBV12-4
j_call: TRBJ2-5
clone_size: few
d_call: .
cdr3_nt: TGTGCCAGCATAAAGTCCGGGGGAGGAGAGACCCAGTACTTC
cdr3_aa: CASIKSGGGETQYF

v_call: TRBV4-1
j_call: TRBJ2-7
clone_size: few
d_call: .
cdr3_nt: TGCGCCAGCAGCCAAGATAGGGCTAGCGAAGGTCGCGAGCAGTACTTC
cdr3_aa: CASSQDRASEGREQYF

v_call: TRBV5-1
j_call: TRBJ2-6
clone_size: few
d_call: .
cdr3_nt: TGCGCCAGCAGCTTTGAAGGAAGCTGGGCCAACGTCCTGACTTTC
cdr3_aa: CASSFEGSWANVLTF

v_call: TRBV12-3/TRBV12-4
j_call: TRBJ2-1
clone_size: .
d_call: TRBD2
cdr3_nt: TGTGCCAGCAGTCTGAGCGGGGGGCACAATGAGCAGTTCTTC
cdr3_aa: CASSLSGGHNEQFF

v_call: TRBV20-1
j_call: TRBJ2-4
clone_size: many
d_call: .
cdr3_nt: TGCAGTGCTAGAGAGCCGATAGGAAACATTCAGTACTTC
cdr3_aa: CSAREPIGNIQYF

v_call: TRBV7-2
j_call: TRBJ2-7
clone_size: .
d_call: .
cdr3_nt: TGTGCCAGCAGCTTAATGTCAGGGCAGACCTACGAGCAGTACTTC
cdr3_aa: CASSLMSGQTYEQYF

v_call: TRBV7-8
j_call: TRBJ2-1
clone_size: .
d_call: TRBD2
cdr3_nt: TGTGCCAGCAACCTTGGACTAGCGAGTAACAATGAGCAGTTCTTC
cdr3_aa: CASNLGLASNNEQFF

v_call: TRBV7-2
j_call: TRBJ1-1
clone_size: few
d_call: .
cdr3_nt: TGTGCCAGCAGCTTATTGGTGTTCAACACTGAAGCTTTCTTT
cdr3_aa: CASSLLVFNTEAFF

v_call: TRBV5-5
j_call: TRBJ2-7
clone_size: many
d_call: .
cdr3_nt: TGTGCCAGTAGTCCAGGGTTGTCCTACGAGCAGTACTTC
cdr3_aa: CASSPGLSYEQYF

v_call: TRBV5-6
j_call: TRBJ2-2
clone_size: few
d_call: .
cdr3_nt: TGTGCCAGCAGCCCTGGTAGGGGGAACACCGGGGAGCTGTTTTTT
cdr3_aa: CASSPGRGNTGELFF

v_call: TRBV5-5
j_call: TRBJ2-1
clone_size: .
d_call: TRBD2
cdr3_nt: TGTGCCAGCAGTCCGGGACTAGCGCAATACAATGAGCAGTTCTTC
cdr3_aa: CASSPGLAQYNEQFF

v_call: TRBV7-3
j_call: TRBJ2-2
clone_size: many
d_call: .
cdr3_nt: TGTGCCAGCAGCTTAATGTCCAGCTCCGGGGAGCTGTTTTTT
cdr3_aa: CASSLMSSSGELFF

v_call: TRBV5-5
j_call: TRBJ1-5
clone_size: few
d_call: .
cdr3_nt: TGTGCCAGCAGCTCTTACACCGGGTCTCGGCCCCAGCATTTT
cdr3_aa: CASSSYTGSRPQHF

v_call: TRBV9
j_call: TRBJ2-5
clone_size: .
d_call: TRBD1
cdr3_nt: TGTGCCAGCAGCGTAGCACAGGGGGCACGGGAGACCCAGTACTTC
cdr3_aa: CASSVAQGARETQYF

v_call: TRBV18
j_call: TRBJ1-1
clone_size: few
d_call: TRBD1
cdr3_nt: TGTGCCAGCTCACCCGGGACAGGGGCACCTTTCTTT
cdr3_aa: CASSPGTGAPFF

v_call: TRBV24-1
j_call: TRBJ2-1
clone_size: .
d_call: .
cdr3_nt: TGTGCCACCAGTTCCTATCACAGAGGGAATGAGCAGTTCTTC
cdr3_aa: CATSSYHRGNEQFF

v_call: TRBV24-1
j_call: TRBJ2-2
clone_size: .
d_call: .
cdr3_nt: TGTGCCACCAGTTCCGTGGGGGGAACCGGGGAGCTGTTTTTT
cdr3_aa: CATSSVGGTGELFF

v_call: TRBV20-1
j_call: TRBJ1-2
clone_size: many
d_call: .
cdr3_nt: TGCAGTGCTAGAGATTGGGGCTATGGCTACACCTTC
cdr3_aa: CSARDWGYGYTF

v_call: TRBV3-1
j_call: TRBJ2-2
clone_size: few
d_call: TRBD1
cdr3_nt: TGTGCCAGCAGCCACAGGGGGCGTACCGGGGAGCTGTTTTTT
cdr3_aa: CASSHRGRTGELFF

v_call: TRBV4-3
j_call: TRBJ2-1
clone_size: .
d_call: TRBD2
cdr3_nt: TGCGCCAGCAGCCAAGGTTCTCGGGGGGTGGTTGAGCAGTTCTTC
cdr3_aa: CASSQGSRGVVEQFF

v_call: TRBV11-2
j_call: TRBJ2-5
clone_size: many
d_call: .
cdr3_nt: TGTGCCAGCAGCTTAGACCGGGAGACCCAGTACTTC
cdr3_aa: CASSLDRETQYF

v_call: TRBV5-6
j_call: TRBJ1-3
clone_size: many
d_call: TRBD1
cdr3_nt: TGTGCCAGCAGCTTCAAGGACAGGCAAAATTCTGGAAACACCATATATTTT
cdr3_aa: CASSFKDRQNSGNTIYF

v_call: TRBV3-1
j_call: TRBJ2-1
clone_size: .
d_call: TRBD1
cdr3_nt: TGTGCCAGCAGCTTTTACCGGGACAGGGTTGGGAATGAGCAGTTCTTC
cdr3_aa: CASSFYRDRVGNEQFF